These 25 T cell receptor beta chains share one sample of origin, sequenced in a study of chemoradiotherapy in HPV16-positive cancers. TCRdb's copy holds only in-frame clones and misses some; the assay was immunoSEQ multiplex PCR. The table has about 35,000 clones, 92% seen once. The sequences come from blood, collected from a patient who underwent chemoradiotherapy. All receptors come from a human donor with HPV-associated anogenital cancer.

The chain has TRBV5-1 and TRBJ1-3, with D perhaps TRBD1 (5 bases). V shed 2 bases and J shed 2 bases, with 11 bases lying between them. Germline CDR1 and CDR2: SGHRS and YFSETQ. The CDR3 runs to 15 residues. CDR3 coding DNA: TGCGCCAGCAGCTTAGAAGGGGCGCCTGGAAACACCATATATTTT. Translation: CASSLEGAPGNTIYF. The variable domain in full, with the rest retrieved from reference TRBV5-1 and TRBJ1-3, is KAGVTQTPRYLIKTRGQQVTLSCSPISGHRSVSWYQQTPGQGLQFLFEYFSETQRNKGNFPGRFSGRQFSNSRSEMNVSTLELGDSALYLCASSLEGAPGNTIYFGEGSWLTVV.

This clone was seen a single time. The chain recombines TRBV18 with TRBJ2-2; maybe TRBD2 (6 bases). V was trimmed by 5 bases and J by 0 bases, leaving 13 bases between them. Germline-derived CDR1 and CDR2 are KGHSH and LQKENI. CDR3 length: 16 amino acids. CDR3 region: CASSSGDRANTGELFF. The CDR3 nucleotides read TGTGCCAGCTCATCGGGGGATAGGGCGAACACCGGGGAGCTGTTTTTT.

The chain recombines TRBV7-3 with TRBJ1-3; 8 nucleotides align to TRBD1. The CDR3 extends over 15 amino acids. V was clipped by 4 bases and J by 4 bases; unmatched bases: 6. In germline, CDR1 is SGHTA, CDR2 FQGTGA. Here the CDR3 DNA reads TGTGCCAGCAGCTCCAGACAGGGGTCGGGAAACACCATATATTTT. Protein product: CASSSRQGSGNTIYF.

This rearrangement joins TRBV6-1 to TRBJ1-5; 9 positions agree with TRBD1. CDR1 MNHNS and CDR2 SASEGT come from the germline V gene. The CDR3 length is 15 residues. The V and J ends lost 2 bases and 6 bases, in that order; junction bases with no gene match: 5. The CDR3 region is CASSELQGALQPQHF. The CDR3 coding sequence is TGTGCCAGCAGTGAATTACAGGGGGCTCTTCAGCCCCAGCATTTT.

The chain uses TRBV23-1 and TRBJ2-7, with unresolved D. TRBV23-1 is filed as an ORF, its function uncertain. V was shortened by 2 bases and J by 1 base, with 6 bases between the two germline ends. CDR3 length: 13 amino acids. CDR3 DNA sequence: TGCGCCAGCAGTCAAGGGCCGTCCTACGAGCAGTACTTC. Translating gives CASSQGPSYEQYF.

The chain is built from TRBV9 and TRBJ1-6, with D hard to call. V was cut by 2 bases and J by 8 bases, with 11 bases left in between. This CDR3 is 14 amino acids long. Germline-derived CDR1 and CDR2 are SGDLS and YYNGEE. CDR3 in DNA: TGTGCCAGCAGCGTCCGGGTTGCGGATTCACCCCTCCACTTT. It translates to CASSVRVADSPLHF.

CDR3 DNA sequence: TGCGCCAGCAGCTTGGGACTGGGAGGGGACGCTCAGGTCGGAAACACCATATATTTT. It specifies CASSLGLGGDAQVGNTIYF. The chain employs TRBV5-1 and TRBJ1-3; D might be TRBD1 (5 bases). Per germline, CDR1 SGHRS and CDR2 YFSETQ. Trimming took off 0 bases at V and 4 bases at J, with 23 bases between the two ends. The CDR3 length is 19 residues.

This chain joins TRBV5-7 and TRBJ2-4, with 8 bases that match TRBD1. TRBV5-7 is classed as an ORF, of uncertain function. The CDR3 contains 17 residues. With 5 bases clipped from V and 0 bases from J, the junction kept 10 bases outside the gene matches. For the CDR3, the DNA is TGTGCCAGCAGGGTGGGACAGGAGAATATAGCCAAAAACATTCAGTACTTC. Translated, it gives CASRVGQENIAKNIQYF.

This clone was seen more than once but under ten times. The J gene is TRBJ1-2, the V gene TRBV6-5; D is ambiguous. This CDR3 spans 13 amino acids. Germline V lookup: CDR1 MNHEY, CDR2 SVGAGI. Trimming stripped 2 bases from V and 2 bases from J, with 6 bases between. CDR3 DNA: TGTGCCAGCAGTTACCGGTGGAACTATGGCTACACCTTC. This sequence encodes CASSYRWNYGYTF.

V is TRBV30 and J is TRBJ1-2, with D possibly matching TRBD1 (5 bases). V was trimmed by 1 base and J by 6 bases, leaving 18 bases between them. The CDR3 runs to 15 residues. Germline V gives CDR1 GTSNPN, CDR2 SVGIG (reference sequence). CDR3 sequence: CAWSAHPRQGDGYTF. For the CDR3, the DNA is TGTGCCTGGAGTGCCCATCCGCGCCAAGGGGATGGCTACACCTTC. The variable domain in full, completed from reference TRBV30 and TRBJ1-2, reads SQTIHQWPATLVQPVGSPLSLECTVEGTSNPNLYWYRQAAGRGLQLLFYSVGIGQISSEVPQNLSASRPQDRQFILSSKKLLLSDSGFYLCAWSAHPRQGDGYTFGSGTRLTVV.

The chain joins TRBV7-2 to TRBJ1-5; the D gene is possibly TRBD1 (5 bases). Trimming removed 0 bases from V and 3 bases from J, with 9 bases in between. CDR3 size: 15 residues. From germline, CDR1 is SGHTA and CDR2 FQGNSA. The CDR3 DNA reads TGTGCCAGCAGCTTAGCGGGGCTGATCAATCAGCCCCAGCATTTT. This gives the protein CASSLAGLINQPQHF.

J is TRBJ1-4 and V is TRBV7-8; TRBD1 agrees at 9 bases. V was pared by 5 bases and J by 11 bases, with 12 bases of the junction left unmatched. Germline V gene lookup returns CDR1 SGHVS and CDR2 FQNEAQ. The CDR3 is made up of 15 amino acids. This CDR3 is CASSQLLGQGDKLFF. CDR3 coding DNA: TGTGCCAGCAGCCAACTGTTGGGACAGGGTGACAAACTGTTTTTT.

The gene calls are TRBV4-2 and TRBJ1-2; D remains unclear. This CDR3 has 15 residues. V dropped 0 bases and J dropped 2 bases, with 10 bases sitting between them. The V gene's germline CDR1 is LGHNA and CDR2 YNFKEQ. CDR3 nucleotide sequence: TGTGCCAGCAGCCAAGAAGGGTTTTTAAACTATGGCTACACCTTC. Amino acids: CASSQEGFLNYGYTF.

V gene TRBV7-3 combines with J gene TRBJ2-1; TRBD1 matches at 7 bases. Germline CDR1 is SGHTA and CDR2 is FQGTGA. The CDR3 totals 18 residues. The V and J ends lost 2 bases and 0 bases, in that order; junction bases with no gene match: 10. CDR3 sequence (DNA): TGTGCCAGCAGCTTATCGCCGAAGACAGGGAGCTCCTACAATGAGCAGTTCTTC. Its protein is CASSLSPKTGSSYNEQFF.

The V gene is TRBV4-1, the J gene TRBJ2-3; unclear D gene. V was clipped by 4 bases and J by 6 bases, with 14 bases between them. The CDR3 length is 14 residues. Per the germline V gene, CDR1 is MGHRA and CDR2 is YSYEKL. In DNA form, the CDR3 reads TGCGCCAGCAGCCCTCGGCAGGAGCTGGATACGCAGTATTTT. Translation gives CASSPRQELDTQYF.

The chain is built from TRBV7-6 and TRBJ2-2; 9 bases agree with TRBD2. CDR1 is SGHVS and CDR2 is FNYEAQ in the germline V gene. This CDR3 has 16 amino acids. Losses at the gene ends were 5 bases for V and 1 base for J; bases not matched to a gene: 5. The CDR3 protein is CASSLRRGGNTGELFF. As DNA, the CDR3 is TGTGCCAGCAGCCTACGGCGGGGGGGGAACACCGGGGAGCTGTTTTTT.

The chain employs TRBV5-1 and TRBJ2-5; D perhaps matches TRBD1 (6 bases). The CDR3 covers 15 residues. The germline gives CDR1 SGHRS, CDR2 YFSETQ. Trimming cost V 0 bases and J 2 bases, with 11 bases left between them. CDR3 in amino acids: CASSLDGQPQETQYF. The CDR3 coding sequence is TGCGCCAGCAGCTTGGATGGACAGCCTCAAGAGACCCAGTACTTC. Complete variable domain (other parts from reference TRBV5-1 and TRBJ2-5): KAGVTQTPRYLIKTRGQQVTLSCSPISGHRSVSWYQQTPGQGLQFLFEYFSETQRNKGNFPGRFSGRQFSNSRSEMNVSTLELGDSALYLCASSLDGQPQETQYFGPGTRLLVL.

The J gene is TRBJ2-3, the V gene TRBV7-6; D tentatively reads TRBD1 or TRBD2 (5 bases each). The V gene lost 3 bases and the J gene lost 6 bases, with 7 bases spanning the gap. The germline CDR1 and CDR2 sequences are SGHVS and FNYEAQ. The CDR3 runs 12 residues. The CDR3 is CASSFGADTQYF. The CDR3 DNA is TGTGCCAGCAGCTTCGGGGCGGATACGCAGTATTTT.

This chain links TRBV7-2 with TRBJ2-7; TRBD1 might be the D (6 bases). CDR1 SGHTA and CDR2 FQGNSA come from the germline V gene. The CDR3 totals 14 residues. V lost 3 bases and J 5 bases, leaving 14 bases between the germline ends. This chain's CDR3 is CASSLRTVSDEQYF. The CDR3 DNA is TGTGCCAGCAGCTTGAGGACAGTCTCGGACGAGCAGTACTTC.

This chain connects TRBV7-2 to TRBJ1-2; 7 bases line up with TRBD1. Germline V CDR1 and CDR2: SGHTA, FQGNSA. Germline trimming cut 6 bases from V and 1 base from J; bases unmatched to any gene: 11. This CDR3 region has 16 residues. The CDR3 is CASRPTGSRFNYGYTF. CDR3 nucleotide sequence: TGTGCCAGCAGGCCGACAGGGTCACGCTTTAACTATGGCTACACCTTC. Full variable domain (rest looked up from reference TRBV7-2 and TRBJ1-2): GAGVSQSPSNKVTEKGKDVELRCDPISGHTALYWYRQSLGQGLEFLIYFQGNSAPDKSGLPSDRFSAERTGGSVSTLTIQRTQQEDSAVYLCASRPTGSRFNYGYTFGSGTRLTVV.

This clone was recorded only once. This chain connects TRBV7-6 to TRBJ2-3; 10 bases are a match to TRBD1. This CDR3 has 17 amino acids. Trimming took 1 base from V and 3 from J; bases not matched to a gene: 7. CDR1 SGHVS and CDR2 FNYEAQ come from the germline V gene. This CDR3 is CASSLVLLGQGTDTQYF. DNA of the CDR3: TGTGCCAGCAGCTTAGTTCTTCTGGGACAGGGGACAGATACGCAGTATTTT.

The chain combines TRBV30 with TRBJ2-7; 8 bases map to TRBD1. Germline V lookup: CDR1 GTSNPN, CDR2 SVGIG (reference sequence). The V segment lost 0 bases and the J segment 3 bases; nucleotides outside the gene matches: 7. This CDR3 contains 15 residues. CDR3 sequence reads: CAWSVHGTGYYEQYF. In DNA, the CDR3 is TGTGCCTGGAGTGTTCACGGGACAGGTTACTACGAGCAGTACTTC.

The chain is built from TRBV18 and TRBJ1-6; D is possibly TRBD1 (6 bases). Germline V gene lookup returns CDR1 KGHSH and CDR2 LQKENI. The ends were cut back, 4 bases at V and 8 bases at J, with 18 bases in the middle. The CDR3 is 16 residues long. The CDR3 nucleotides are TGTGCCAGCTCACAGACAGGAACCCCGTCGGATTCACCCCTCCACTTT. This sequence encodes CASSQTGTPSDSPLHF.

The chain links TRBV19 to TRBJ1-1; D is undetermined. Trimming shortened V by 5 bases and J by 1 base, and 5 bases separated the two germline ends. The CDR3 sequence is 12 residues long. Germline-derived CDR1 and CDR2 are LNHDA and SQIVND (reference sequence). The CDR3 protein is CASSLQNTEAFF. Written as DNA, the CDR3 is TGTGCCAGTAGTCTACAGAACACTGAAGCTTTCTTT.

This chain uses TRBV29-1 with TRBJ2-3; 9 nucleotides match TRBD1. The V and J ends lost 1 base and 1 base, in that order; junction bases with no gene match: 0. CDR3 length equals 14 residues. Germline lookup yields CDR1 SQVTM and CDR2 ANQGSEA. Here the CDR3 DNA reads TGCAGCGTTGAAGGGACAGGGGGCACAGATACGCAGTATTTT. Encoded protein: CSVEGTGGTDTQYF.